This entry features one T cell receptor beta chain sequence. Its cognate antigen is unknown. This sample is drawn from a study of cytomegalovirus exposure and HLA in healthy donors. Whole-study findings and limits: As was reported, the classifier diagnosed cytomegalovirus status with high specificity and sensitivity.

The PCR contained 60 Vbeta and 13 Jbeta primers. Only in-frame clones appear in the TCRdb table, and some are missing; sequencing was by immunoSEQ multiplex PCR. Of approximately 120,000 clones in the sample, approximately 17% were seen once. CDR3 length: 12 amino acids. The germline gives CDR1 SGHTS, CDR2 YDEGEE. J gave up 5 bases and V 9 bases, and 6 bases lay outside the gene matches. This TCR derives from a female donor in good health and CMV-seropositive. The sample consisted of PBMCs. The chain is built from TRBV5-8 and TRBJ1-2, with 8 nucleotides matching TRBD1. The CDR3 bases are TGTGCCACCGCAGACAGGGGTTATGGCTACACCTTC. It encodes CATADRGYGYTF.